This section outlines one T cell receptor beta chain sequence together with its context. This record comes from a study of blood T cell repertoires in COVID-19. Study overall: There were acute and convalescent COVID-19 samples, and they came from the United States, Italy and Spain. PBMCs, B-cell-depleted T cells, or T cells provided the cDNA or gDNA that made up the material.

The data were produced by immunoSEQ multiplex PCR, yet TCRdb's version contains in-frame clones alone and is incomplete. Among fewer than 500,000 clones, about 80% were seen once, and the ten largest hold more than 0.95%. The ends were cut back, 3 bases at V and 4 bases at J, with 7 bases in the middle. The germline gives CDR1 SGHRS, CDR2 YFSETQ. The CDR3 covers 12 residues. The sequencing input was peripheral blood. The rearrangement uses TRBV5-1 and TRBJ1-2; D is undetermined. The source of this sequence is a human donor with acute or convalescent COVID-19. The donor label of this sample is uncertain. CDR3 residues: CASSWASYGYTF. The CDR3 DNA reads TGCGCCAGCAGCTGGGCCAGCTATGGCTACACCTTC.